This record concerns one T cell receptor beta chain sequence. The data stem from a study of blood T cell repertoires in COVID-19. With 7 bases removed from V and 4 bases from J, the gap between germline ends came to 11 bases. The germline V gene has CDR1 LNHDA and CDR2 SQIVND (reference sequence). The CDR3 is made up of 13 amino acids. The assay was immunoSEQ multiplex PCR, and TCRdb's table has in-frame clones only and misses some. The data contain about 64,000 clones, about nine tenths of them singletons. Sequences were obtained from peripheral blood. This sequence joins TRBV19 and TRBJ1-5; no clear D gene. The sequence was collected from a woman aged 55-70 years with COVID-19, enrolled during active disease. For the CDR3, the DNA is TGTGCCAGTACCCCGCGGCCGAATCAGCCCCAGCATTTT. Amino acids: CASTPRPNQPQHF.